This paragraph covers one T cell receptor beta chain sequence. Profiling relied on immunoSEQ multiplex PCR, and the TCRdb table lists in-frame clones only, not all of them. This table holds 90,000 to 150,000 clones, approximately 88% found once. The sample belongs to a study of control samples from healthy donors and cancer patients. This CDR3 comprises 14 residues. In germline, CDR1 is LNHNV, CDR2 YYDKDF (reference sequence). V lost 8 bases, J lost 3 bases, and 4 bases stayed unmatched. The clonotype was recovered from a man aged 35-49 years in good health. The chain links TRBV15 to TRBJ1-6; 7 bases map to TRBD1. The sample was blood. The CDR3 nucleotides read TGTGCCACCCATACAGGGGACTATAATTCACCCCTCCACTTT. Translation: CATHTGDYNSPLHF.